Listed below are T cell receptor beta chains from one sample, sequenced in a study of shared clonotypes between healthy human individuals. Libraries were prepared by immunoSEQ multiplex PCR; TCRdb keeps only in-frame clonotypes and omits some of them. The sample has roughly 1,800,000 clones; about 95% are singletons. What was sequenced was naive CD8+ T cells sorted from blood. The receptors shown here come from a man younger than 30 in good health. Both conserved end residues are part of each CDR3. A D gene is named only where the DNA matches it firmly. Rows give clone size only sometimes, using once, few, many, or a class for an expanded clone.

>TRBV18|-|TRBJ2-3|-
TGTGCCAGCTCACTACAGGGTCCCACAGATACGCAGTATTTT
CASSLQGPTDTQYF
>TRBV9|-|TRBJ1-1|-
TGTGCCAGCAGCGTAGGCAGCCTCTCAAACACTGAAGCTTTCTTT
CASSVGSLSNTEAFF
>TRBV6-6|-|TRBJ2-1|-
TGTGCCAGCAGCGCTGATCCCTACAATGAGCAGTTCTTC
CASSADPYNEQFF
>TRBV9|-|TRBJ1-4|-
TGTGCCAGCAGCGTAGGGGGTGTCTATCCGGAAAAACTGTTTTTT
CASSVGGVYPEKLFF
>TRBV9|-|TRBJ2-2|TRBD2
TGTGCCAGCAGCGAACAACTAGCGGGAGGGCCTGACACCGGGGAGCTGTTTTTT
CASSEQLAGGPDTGELFF
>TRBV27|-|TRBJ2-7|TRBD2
TGTGCCAGCAGCGGGGGGGTGGGATACGAGCAGTACTTC
CASSGGVGYEQYF
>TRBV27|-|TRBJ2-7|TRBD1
TGTGCCAGCAGTTTCCAGGGGGCGGCCTACGAGCAGTACTTC
CASSFQGAAYEQYF
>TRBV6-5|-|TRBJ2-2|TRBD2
TGTGCCAGCAAAAGCGGGAGTGACACCGGGGAGCTGTTTTTT
CASKSGSDTGELFF
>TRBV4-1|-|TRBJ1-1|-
TGCGCCAGCAGCTTAGGGACGGCGAACACTGAAGCTTTCTTT
CASSLGTANTEAFF
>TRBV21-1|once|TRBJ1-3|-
TGTGCCAGCAGCGGGACAGAAGCTGGAAACACCATATATTTT
CASSGTEAGNTIYF
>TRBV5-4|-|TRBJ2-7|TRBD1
TGTGCCAGCAGCTGGGGTACCGGGACAGGGACCTACGAGCAGTACTTC
CASSWGTGTGTYEQYF
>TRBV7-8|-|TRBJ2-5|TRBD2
TGTGCCAGCAGCTTAGCGTTGGGGCGGGAGGGAGAGACCCAGTACTTC
CASSLALGREGETQYF
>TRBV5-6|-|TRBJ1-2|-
TGTGCCAGCAGCTTGTACCTAGGGACAAACACTAACTATGGCTACACCTTC
CASSLYLGTNTNYGYTF
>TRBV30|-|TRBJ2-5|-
TGTGCCTGGAGTAGCCTAGACCAAGAGACCCAGTACTTC
CAWSSLDQETQYF
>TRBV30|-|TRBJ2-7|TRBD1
TGTGCCTGGAGTGGCTTGAGACAGGGTAACGAGCAGTACTTC
CAWSGLRQGNEQYF
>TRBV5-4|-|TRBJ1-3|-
TGTGCCAGCAGCTTGGATGGGCTAGGAAACACCATATATTTT
CASSLDGLGNTIYF
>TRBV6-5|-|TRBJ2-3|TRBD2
TGTGCCAGCAGTCAAACCGGGGGGAGAACAGATACGCAGTATTTT
CASSQTGGRTDTQYF
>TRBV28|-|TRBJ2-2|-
TGTGCCAGCAGTACCCCAAGGTCAGGGGTTGGTACCGGGGAGCTGTTTTTT
CASSTPRSGVGTGELFF
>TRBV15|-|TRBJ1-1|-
TGTGCCACCAGCAGAGATCTGGCAGAAGAAGCTTTCTTT
CATSRDLAEEAFF
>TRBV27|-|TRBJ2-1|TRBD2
TGTGCCAGCAGCCTAGGGACTAGCGGGGGGAATGAGCAGTTCTTC
CASSLGTSGGNEQFF
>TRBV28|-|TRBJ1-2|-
TGTGCCAGCAGTTTTTCGGGGGATCTCACCTTC
CASSFSGDLTF
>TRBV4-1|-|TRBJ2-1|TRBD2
TGCGCCAGCAGCAATGAACTAGCGGGAGGGCCCAATGAGCAGTTCTTC
CASSNELAGGPNEQFF
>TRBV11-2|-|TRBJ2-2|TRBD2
TGTGCCAGCAGCCTCGGGGGGACCGGGGAGCTGTTTTTT
CASSLGGTGELFF
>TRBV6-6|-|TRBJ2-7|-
TGTGCCAGCAGCCCACCCGGACAAGGGATCTACGAGCAGTACTTC
CASSPPGQGIYEQYF
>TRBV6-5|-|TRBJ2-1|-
TGTGCCAGCAGTTATCAAGAGGGCTACAATGAGCAGTTCTTC
CASSYQEGYNEQFF
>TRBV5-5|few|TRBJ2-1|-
TGTGCCAGCAGCTTGGAGGGGAATTCCTACAATGAGCAGTTCTTC
CASSLEGNSYNEQFF
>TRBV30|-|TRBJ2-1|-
TGTGCCTGGGATGAAGTAGGTGACAATGAGCAGTTCTTC
CAWDEVGDNEQFF
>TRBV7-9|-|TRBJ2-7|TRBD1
TGTGCCAGCATCGCACAGGGGGGCTACGAGCGGTACTTC
CASIAQGGYERYF
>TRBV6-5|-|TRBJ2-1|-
TGTGCCAGCGGGTCCAGCTCCTACAATGAGCAGTTCTTC
CASGSSSYNEQFF
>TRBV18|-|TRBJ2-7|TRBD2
TGTGCCAGCTCACCAGTCGGCGGGAGCTCCTACGAGCAGTACTTC
CASSPVGGSSYEQYF
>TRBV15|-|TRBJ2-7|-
TGTGCCACCAGCAGAGATAGAGGCCAGGGTAAGGGATTCTACGAGCAGTACTTC
CATSRDRGQGKGFYEQYF
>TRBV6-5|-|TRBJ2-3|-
TGTGCCAGCAGTTACTATTCGGGTACAGATACGCAGTATTTT
CASSYYSGTDTQYF
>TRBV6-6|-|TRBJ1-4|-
TGTGCCAGCAGTTACGGGGGAGGGGAAAAACTGTTTTTT
CASSYGGGEKLFF
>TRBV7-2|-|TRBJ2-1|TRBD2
TGTGCCAGCAGCTTACTAGCGGGAGCTGGAAATGAGCAGTTCTTC
CASSLLAGAGNEQFF
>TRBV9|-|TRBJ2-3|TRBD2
TGTGCCAGCAGCCCCCAACTAGCGGGGAGCACAGATACGCAGTATTTT
CASSPQLAGSTDTQYF
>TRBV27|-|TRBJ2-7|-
TGTGCCAGCAGTCCACCACGGCTAGCGAGCTCCTACGAGCAGTACTTC
CASSPPRLASSYEQYF
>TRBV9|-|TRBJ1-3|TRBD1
TGTGCCAGCAGCGTAGATCGGGGGACAGGGTCCGGAAACACCATATATTTT
CASSVDRGTGSGNTIYF
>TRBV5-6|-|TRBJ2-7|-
TGTGCCAGCAGCCCTATCGGCCTCGAGCAGTACTTC
CASSPIGLEQYF
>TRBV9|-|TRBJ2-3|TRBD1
TGTGCCAGCAGCGGGAACTCAAGGGGGCGCGACACAGATACGCAGTATTTT
CASSGNSRGRDTDTQYF
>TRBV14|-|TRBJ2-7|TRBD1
TGTGCCAGCAGCCAAGGTCCCGGACAGGGGGCATACGAGCAGTACTTC
CASSQGPGQGAYEQYF
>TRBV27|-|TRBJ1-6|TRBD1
TGTGCCAGCACTACCAACCGGGACAGTTATAATTCACCCCTCCACTTT
CASTTNRDSYNSPLHF
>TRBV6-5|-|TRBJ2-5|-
TGTGCCAGCAGTCTCGGACTAACCCAAGAGACCCAGTACTTC
CASSLGLTQETQYF
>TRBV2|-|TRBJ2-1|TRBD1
TGTGCCAGCAGGGCCGACAGGGAGTACAATGAGCAGTTCTTC
CASRADREYNEQFF
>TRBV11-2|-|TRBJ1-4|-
TGTGCCAGCAGCTGGGAGGGCAGGGTGGATGAAAAACTGTTTTTT
CASSWEGRVDEKLFF
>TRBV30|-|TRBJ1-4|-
TGTGCCTGGGGCCACAGCGAAAAACTGTTTTTT
CAWGHSEKLFF
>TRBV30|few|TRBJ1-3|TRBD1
TGTGCCTGGGACTCGACAGGGGCAGGAAACACCATATATTTT
CAWDSTGAGNTIYF
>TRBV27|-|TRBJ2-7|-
TGTGCCAGCAGTCCCTTTCCGAGGAGTATCTCCTACGAGCAGTACTTC
CASSPFPRSISYEQYF
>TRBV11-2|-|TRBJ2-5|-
TGTGCCAGCAGGGGACAAGAGACCCAGTACTTC
CASRGQETQYF
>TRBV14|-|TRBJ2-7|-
TGTGCCAGCAGCCAACGGGGAGGTAGTCTCTACGAGCAGTACTTC
CASSQRGGSLYEQYF
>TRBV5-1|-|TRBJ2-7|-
TGCGCCAGCAGCTTGGCACCGGCCTACGAGCAGTACTTC
CASSLAPAYEQYF
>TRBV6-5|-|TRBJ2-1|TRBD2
TGTGCCAGCAGTTACTCGGTGGTAGCGGGAGGAATCGAGCAGTTCTTC
CASSYSVVAGGIEQFF
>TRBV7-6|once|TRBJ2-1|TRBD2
TGTGCCAGCAGCCGCGAGGCTTCTAGCGGGCCCACCTACAATGAGCAGTTCTTC
CASSREASSGPTYNEQFF
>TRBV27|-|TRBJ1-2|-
TGTGCCAGCAGTTCGCTGACCGGGTTCGTGGGCTACACCTTC
CASSSLTGFVGYTF